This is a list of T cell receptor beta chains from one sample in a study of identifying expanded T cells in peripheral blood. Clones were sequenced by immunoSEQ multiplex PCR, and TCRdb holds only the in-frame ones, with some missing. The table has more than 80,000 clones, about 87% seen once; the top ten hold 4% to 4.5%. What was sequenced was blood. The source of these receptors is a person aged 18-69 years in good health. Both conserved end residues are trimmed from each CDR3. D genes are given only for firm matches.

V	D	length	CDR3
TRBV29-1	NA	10	SVEVGKYEQY
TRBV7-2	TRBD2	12	ASSLEGTSDEQF
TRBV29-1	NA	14	SVETGGLGGANVLT
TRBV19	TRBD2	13	ASSTIGRGTDTQY
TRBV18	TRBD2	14	ASSPRTSGAYNEQF
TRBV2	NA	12	ASSTSSNTGELF
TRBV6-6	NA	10	ATSAGANVLT
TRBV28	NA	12	ASSFETANYGYT
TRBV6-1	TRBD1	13	ASSVRQGSTDTQY
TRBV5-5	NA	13	ASSFWSGSDTEAF
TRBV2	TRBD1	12	ASSEDREGNTIY
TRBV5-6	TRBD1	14	ASSPIGAQGAYEQY
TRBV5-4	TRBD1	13	ASSSRDRVQYEQY
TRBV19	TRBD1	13	ASSTIQGSNEKLF
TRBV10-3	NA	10	AISGRNTEAF
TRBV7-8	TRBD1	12	ASSFRDRAFEQY
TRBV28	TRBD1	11	ASRQGGEDIQY
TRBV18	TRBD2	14	ASSPGSRGVLYEQY
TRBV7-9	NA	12	ASSLAVRGGEQY
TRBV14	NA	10	ASSQYPYGYT
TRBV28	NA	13	ASAGGLGGANVLT
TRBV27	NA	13	ASSLGAGVTGELF
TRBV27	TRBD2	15	ASSLVSLSGGPDTQY
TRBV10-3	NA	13	AVLSGSSGANVLT
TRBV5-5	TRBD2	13	ASSLNGLASYEQY
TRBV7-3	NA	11	ASSLTGAGELF
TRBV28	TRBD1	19	ASSLSGLGGQNGESDEKLF
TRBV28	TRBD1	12	ASSPTGTYQPQH
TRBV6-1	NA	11	ASREQIEYEQY
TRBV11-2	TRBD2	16	ASSLDSGGTYSSYEQY
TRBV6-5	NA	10	ASGAPMETQY
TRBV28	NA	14	ASSVGGLERSYEQY
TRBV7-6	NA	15	ASSLRQGKTEQETQY
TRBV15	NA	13	ATSSDSHSGNTIY
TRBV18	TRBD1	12	ASSPGQGPDTQY
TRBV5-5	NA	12	ASSLARQNYGYT
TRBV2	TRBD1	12	ATRDRVGNTEAF
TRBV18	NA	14	ASSPQGVSSGNTIY
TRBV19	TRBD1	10	ASSTGQGTAT
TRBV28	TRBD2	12	ASRGRETPYEQY
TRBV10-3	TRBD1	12	AISDGTATDTQY
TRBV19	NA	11	ASGEQRNTEAF
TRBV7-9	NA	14	ASSLSAGRGNYGYT
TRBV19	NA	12	ASSMERRNYGYT
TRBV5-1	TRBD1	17	ASSRTTGGVIGRNEKLF
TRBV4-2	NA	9	ASSLNLLYT
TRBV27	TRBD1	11	ASGQGVNYGYT
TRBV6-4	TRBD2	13	ASSTGGYSTDTQY
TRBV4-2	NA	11	ASSHGDNQPQH
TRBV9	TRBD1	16	ASSEQGALRALNEKLF
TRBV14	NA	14	ASRLGATGHTGELF
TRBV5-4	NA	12	ASSLERLNSPLH
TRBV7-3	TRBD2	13	ASSLQGLAHNEQF
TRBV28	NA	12	ASSAAGANYGYT
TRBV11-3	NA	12	ARISRARQETQY